A selection of T cell receptor beta chains follows, all from one sample in a study of Graves' ophthalmopathy and Graves' hyperthyroidism. Each CDR3 protein gets one entry after TCRdb re-called the multiplex PCR reads with MiXCR. This table has roughly 1.1 million distinct CDR3 sequences, about 40% appearing once. The sample was peripheral blood or thyroid tissue (not recorded which). The origin of the receptors is an adult man with Graves' hyperthyroidism. The CDR3 runs from the conserved cysteine through the conserved F or W. D genes are given only for firm matches. Expanded clones are given a class, and other clones once, few, many or no size at all.

size: many
J: TRBJ1-5
D: NA
V: TRBV2
CDR3: CASRLGYQPQHF
DNA: TGTGCCAGCAGGTTGGGATATCAGCCCCAGCATTTT

size: NA
J: TRBJ2-5
D: TRBD1
V: TRBV5-5
CDR3: CASSLPGQGEAQYF
DNA: TGTGCCAGCAGCTTGCCGGGACAGGGCGAGGCCCAGTACTTC

size: NA
J: TRBJ1-6
D: NA
V: TRBV11-2
CDR3: CASSLEGSGTPLHF
DNA: TGTGCCAGCAGCTTAGAGGGATCGGGGACACCCCTCCACTTT

size: many
J: TRBJ2-6
D: NA
V: TRBV19
CDR3: CASMDGRSGANVLTF
DNA: TGTGCCAGTATGGACGGCCGCTCTGGGGCCAACGTCCTGACTTTC

size: many
J: TRBJ2-5
D: NA
V: TRBV2
CDR3: CASRFSQETQYF
DNA: TGTGCCAGCAGATTTAGCCAAGAGACCCAGTACTTC

size: many
J: TRBJ1-5
D: NA
V: TRBV2
CDR3: CASSEVGNQPQHF
DNA: TGTGCCAGCAGTGAGGTCGGCAATCAGCCCCAGCATTTT

size: many
J: TRBJ1-2
D: NA
V: TRBV7-9
CDR3: CASSLVGSYQLSDGYTF
DNA: TGTGCCAGCAGCTTAGTTGGCAGTTACCAACTATCGGATGGCTACACCTTC

size: NA
J: TRBJ1-6
D: TRBD1
V: TRBV25-1
CDR3: CASRDRGGNSPLHF
DNA: TGTGCCAGCAGAGATCGAGGGGGCAATTCACCCCTCCACTTT

size: NA
J: TRBJ2-5
D: TRBD2
V: TRBV29-1
CDR3: CSVAGTSGGGTQYF
DNA: TGCAGCGTCGCCGGGACTAGCGGAGGGGGGACCCAGTACTTC

size: many
J: TRBJ1-2
D: NA
V: TRBV20-1
CDR3: CSASNGGRTNYGYTF
DNA: TGCAGTGCAAGTAACGGGGGGCGGACTAACTATGGCTACACCTTC

size: few
J: TRBJ2-3
D: TRBD2
V: TRBV24-1
CDR3: CATSDPGGVTDTQYF
DNA: TGTGCCACCAGTGACCCGGGGGGGGTAACAGATACGCAGTATTTT

size: NA
J: TRBJ1-2
D: NA
V: TRBV6-5
CDR3: CASSYSSWDGYTF
DNA: TGTGCCAGCAGTTACTCGTCTTGGGATGGCTACACCTTC

size: many
J: TRBJ2-7
D: NA
V: TRBV7-2
CDR3: CASSLEGVDSYEQYF
DNA: TGTGCCAGCAGCTTAGAGGGAGTGGACTCCTACGAGCAGTACTTC

size: few
J: TRBJ1-5
D: NA
V: TRBV20-1
CDR3: CSARKGLYSNQPQHF
DNA: TGCAGTGCTCGGAAGGGGTTATATAGCAATCAGCCCCAGCATTTT

size: many
J: TRBJ1-1
D: NA
V: TRBV7-9
CDR3: CASSLKSTSSEAFF
DNA: TGTGCCAGCAGCCTTAAATCGACGAGCTCTGAAGCTTTCTTT

size: few
J: TRBJ1-4
D: TRBD1
V: TRBV7-9
CDR3: CASSLGTGEEKLFF
DNA: TGTGCCAGCAGCTTAGGGACAGGGGAAGAAAAACTGTTTTTT

size: many
J: TRBJ2-5
D: TRBD1
V: TRBV13
CDR3: CASSSKQGRETQYF
DNA: TGTGCCAGCAGCAGCAAACAGGGGCGCGAGACCCAGTACTTC

size: once
J: TRBJ1-2
D: NA
V: TRBV29-1
CDR3: CSSYTGNNGYTF
DNA: TGCAGCTCATACACAGGGAATAATGGCTACACCTTC

size: many
J: TRBJ2-5
D: NA
V: TRBV7-6
CDR3: CASSPRAETQYF
DNA: TGTGCCAGCAGCCCCAGGGCGGAGACCCAGTACTTC

size: NA
J: TRBJ2-7
D: TRBD1
V: TRBV20-1
CDR3: CSARVQGVYEQYF
DNA: TGCAGTGCTAGGGTACAGGGGGTATACGAGCAGTACTTC

size: few
J: TRBJ2-6
D: TRBD2
V: TRBV6-6
CDR3: CASSSSLAGGSGANVLTF
DNA: TGTGCCAGCAGTTCATCACTAGCGGGAGGTTCTGGGGCCAACGTCCTGACTTTC

size: NA
J: TRBJ1-1
D: TRBD1
V: TRBV2
CDR3: CASSEWADRPNTEAFF
DNA: TGTGCCAGCAGTGAATGGGCGGACAGGCCGAACACTGAAGCTTTCTTT